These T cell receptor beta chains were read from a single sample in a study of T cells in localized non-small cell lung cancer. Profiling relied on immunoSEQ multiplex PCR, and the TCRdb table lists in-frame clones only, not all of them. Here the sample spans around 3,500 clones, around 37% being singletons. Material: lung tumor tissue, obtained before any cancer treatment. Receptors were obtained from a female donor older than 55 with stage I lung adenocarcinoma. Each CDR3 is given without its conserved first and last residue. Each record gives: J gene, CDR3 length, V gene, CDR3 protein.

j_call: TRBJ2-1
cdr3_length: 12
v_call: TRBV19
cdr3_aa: ASSLRGPVDEQF

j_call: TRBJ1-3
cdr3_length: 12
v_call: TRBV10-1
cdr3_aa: ASRDQEHGNTIY

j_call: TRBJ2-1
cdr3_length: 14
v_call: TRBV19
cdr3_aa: ASGGRVPGPYNEQF

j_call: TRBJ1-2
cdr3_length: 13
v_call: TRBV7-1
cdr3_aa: ASSPAAGTSYGYT

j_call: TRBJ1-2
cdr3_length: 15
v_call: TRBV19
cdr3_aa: ASSINFFGQKEYGYT

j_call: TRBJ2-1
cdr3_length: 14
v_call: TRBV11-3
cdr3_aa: ASNFSPGQGASEQF

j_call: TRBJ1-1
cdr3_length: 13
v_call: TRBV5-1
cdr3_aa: ASSLVGITNTEAF

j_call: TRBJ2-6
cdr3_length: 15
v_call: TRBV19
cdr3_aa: ASSITRGRTGANVLT

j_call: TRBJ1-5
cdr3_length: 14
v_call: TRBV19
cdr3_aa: ASSPDRAGMLQPQH

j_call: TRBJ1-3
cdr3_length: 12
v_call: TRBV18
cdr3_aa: ASSPNLSGNTIY

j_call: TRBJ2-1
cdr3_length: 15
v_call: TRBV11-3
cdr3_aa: ASSPGAGQPAYNEQF

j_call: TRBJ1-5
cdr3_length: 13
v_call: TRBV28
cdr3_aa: ASSSTVRGNQPQH

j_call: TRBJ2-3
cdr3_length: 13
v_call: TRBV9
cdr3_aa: ASSVGVSTTDTQY

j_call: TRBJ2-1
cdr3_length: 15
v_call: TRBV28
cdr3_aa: ASSRMNLAGGPNEQF

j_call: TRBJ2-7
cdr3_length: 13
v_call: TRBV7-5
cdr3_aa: ASSRGGASSYEQY

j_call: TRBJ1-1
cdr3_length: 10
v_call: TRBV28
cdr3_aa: ASSPIWGEAF

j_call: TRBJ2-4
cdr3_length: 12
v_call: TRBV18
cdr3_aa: ASSPLGQGDIQY

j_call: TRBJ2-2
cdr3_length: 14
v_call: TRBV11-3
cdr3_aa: ASSFFVTVNTGELF

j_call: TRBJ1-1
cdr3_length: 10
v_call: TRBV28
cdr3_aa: ASRLMGSTAF

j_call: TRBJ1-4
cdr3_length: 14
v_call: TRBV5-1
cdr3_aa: ASSLGAREYFEKLF